This TCR beta chain came from a study of blood T cell repertoires in COVID-19. Study at large: The United States, Italy and Spain supplied acute and convalescent COVID-19 samples. Sources were T cells, B-cell-depleted T cells, or PBMCs; the material itself was cDNA or gDNA.

Profiling relied on immunoSEQ multiplex PCR, and the TCRdb table lists in-frame clones only, not all of them. The sample has around 120,000 clones; around 90% are singletons. V dropped 8 bases and J dropped 3 bases, with 17 bases sitting between them. Germline CDR1 and CDR2: MNHEY and SVGAGI. CDR3 length: 14 residues. The chain is built from TRBV6-5 and TRBJ2-7; D is perhaps TRBD1 (6 bases). The specimen sequenced was peripheral blood. The sequence derives from an older woman with COVID-19, enrolled during active disease. This CDR3 is CASRFNRGGYEQYF. Here the CDR3 DNA reads TGTGCCAGCCGATTCAACCGAGGGGGCTACGAGCAGTACTTC.